The text below deals with one TCR beta chain. What it binds is not known. With V trimmed by 3 bases and J by 4 bases, 7 bases remained unmatched. Looked up from germline, CDR1 is ENHRY and CDR2 is SYGVKD. The CDR3 runs to 15 residues. This entry is derived from a study of shared clonotypes between healthy human individuals. Study results and limitations: Roughly 5% of naive CD4 clonotypes were shared across a few donors.

This table comes from immunoSEQ multiplex PCR, and its TCRdb copy is limited to in-frame clones, with some not included. The top ten clones hold under 0.06% of a sample with under 550,000 clones, approximately 95% of them seen once. V gene TRBV10-3 combines with J gene TRBJ2-7; 9 bases line up with TRBD2. The sample was naive CD4+ T cells sorted from blood. Described subset: CD45RA+ positively selected. This clonotype originated in a woman in her twenties or thirties in good health. In DNA, the CDR3 is TGTGCCATCAGTGACTCAGCCACTAGCGGGTACGAGCAGTACTTC. It translates to CAISDSATSGYEQYF.